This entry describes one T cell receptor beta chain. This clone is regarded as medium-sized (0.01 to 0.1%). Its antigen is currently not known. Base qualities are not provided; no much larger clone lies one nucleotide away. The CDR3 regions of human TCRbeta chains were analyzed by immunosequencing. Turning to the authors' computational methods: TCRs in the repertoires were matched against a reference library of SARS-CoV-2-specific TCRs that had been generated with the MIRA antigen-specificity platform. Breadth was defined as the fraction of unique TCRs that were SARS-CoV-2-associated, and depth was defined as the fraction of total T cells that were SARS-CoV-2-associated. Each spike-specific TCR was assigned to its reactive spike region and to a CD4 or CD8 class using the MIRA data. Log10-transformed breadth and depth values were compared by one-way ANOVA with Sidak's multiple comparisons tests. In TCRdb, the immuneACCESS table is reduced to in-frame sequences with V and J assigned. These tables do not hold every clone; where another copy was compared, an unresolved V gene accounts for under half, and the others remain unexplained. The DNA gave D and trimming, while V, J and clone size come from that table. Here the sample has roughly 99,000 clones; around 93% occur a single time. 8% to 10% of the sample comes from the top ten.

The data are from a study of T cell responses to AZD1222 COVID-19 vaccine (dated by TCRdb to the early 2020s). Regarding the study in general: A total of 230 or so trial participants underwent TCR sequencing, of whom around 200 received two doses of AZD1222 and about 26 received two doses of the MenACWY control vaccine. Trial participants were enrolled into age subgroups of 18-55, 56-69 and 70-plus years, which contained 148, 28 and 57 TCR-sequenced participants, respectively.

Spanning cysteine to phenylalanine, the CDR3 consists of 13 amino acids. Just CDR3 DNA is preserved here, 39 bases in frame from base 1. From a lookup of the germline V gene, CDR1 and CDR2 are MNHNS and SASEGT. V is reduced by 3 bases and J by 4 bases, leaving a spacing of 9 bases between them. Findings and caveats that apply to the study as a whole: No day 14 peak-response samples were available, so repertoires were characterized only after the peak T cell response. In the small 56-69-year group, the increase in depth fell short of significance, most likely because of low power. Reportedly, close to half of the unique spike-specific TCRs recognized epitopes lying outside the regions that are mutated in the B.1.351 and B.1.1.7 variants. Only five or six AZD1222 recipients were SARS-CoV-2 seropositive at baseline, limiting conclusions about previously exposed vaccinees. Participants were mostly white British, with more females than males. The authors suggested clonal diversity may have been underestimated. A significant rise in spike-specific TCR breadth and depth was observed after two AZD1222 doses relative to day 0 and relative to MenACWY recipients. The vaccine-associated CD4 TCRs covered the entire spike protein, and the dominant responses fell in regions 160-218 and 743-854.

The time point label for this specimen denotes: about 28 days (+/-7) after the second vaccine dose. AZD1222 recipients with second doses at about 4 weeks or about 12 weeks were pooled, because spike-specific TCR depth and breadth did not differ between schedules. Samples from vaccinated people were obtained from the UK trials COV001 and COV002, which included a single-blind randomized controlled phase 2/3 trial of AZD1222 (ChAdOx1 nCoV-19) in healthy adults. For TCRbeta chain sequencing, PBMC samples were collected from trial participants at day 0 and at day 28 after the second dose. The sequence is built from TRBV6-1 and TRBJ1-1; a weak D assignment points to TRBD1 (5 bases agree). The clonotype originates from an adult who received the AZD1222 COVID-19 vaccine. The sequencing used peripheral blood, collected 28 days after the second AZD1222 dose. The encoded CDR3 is CASSDRESTEAFF. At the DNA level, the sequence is TGTGCCAGCAGTGACAGGGAAAGCACTGAAGCTTTCTTT.